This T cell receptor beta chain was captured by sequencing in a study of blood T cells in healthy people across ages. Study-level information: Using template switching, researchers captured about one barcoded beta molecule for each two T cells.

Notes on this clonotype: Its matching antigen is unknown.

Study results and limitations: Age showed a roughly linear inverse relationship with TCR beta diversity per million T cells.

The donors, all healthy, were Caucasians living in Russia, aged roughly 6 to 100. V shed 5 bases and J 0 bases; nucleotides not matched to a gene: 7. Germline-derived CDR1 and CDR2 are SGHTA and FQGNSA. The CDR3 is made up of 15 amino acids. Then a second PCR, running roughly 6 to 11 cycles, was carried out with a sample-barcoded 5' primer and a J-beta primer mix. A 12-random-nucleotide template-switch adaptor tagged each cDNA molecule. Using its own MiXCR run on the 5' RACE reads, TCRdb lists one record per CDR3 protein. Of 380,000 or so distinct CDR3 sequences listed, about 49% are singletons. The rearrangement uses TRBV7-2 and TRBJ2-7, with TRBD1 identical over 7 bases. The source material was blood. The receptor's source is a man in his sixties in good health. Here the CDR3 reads CASSPGQPISYEQYF. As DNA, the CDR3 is TGTGCCAGCAGCCCGGGACAGCCGATCTCCTACGAGCAGTACTTC.